Given below is one TCR beta chain in context. This entry belongs to a study of blood T cell repertoires in COVID-19. Overall study context: COVID-19 samples from acute and convalescent phases originated in the United States, Italy and Spain. Sample material is recorded as cDNA or gDNA derived from T cells, B-cell-depleted T cells, or PBMCs.

This CDR3 spans 14 amino acids. Germline trimming cut 6 bases from V and 3 bases from J; bases unmatched to any gene: 7. Germline V lookup: CDR1 MNHNY, CDR2 SVGAGI (reference sequence). Repertoires were generated with immunoSEQ multiplex PCR, while TCRdb's copy carries only in-frame clones and drops some. The data hold 140,000 to 150,000 clones, with around 84% observed a single time. The specimen sequenced was peripheral blood. The V call is TRBV6-6, the J call TRBJ1-1, with 7 nucleotides matching TRBD1. The receptor comes from a man aged 60 to 69 with active or convalescent COVID-19. Here the CDR3 DNA reads TGTGCCAGCAGATTAGGACAGGTAGACACTGAAGCTTTCTTT. This codes for CASRLGQVDTEAFF.